Listed here is a single T cell receptor (beta chain). Profiled with immunoSEQ multiplex PCR; TCRdb holds only in-frame clones, not every one. The sample has about 330,000 clones; about nine tenths are singletons. Germline assignment: CDR1 LGHDT and CDR2 YNNKEL (reference sequence). The CDR3 is 13 amino acids. V was trimmed by 1 base and J by 4 bases, leaving 7 bases between them. Treatment here: approximately 18 received Ad26.COV2.S at low or high dose, single or two shots; about 5 received placebo; per-sample allocation not given. Material that was analyzed had been drawn on day 63 after the first vaccine or placebo injection. These data come from a study of Ad26.COV2.S vaccination and SARS-CoV-2 variants.

The TCR was taken from a person between 18 and 60 years old who received the Ad26.COV2.S COVID-19 vaccine or a placebo. The V and J genes are TRBV3-1 (or the pseudogene TRBV3-2) and TRBJ1-1; maybe TRBD1 (6 bases). Sequences were derived from peripheral blood, sampled in a trial of Ad26.COV2.S vaccine versus placebo. In DNA form, the CDR3 reads TGTGCCAGCAGCCAAGGGGGGCTCACTGAAGCTTTCTTT. Encoded protein: CASSQGGLTEAFF.